Included here is one T cell receptor beta chain sequence, with context. The antigen is not known. These data belong to a study of regulatory T cells in long-lasting Graves disease. Whole-study findings and limits: It was in persistent disease that TRBV28, TRBJ1-2 and TRBJ2-5 were favored.

Specified time point: persistent/refractory GD, antithyroid drugs over 5 years with positive TRAb. PBMCs provided the RNA from which the TCR library was made. Guidelines of the American Thyroid Association were used to diagnose Graves' disease. As a group, patients came from one endocrinology department in Xi'an, China. The germline V gene has CDR1 SNHLY and CDR2 FYNNEI. Trimming removed 6 bases from V and 7 bases from J, with 18 bases in between. The CDR3 sequence is 15 residues long. With iRepertoire HTBI primers and Arm-PCR of CDR3 regions, TCR beta libraries were built. TCRdb passed the multiplex PCR reads through MiXCR, listing each CDR3 protein once. The sample shows a few hundred thousand distinct CDR3 sequences, about a quarter of them seen only once.

The starting material was peripheral blood mononuclear cells (PBMCs), obtained when the disease was refractory, from a patient treated with antithyroid drugs. The clonotype comes from a female donor with Graves disease. The chain carries TRBV2 and TRBJ1-4, with D possibly TRBD1 on 5 matching bases. The CDR3 spells CASSRDRGPPEKLFF. In nucleotides, the CDR3 is TGTGCCAGCAGCAGAGACCGGGGACCTCCTGAAAAACTGTTTTTT.